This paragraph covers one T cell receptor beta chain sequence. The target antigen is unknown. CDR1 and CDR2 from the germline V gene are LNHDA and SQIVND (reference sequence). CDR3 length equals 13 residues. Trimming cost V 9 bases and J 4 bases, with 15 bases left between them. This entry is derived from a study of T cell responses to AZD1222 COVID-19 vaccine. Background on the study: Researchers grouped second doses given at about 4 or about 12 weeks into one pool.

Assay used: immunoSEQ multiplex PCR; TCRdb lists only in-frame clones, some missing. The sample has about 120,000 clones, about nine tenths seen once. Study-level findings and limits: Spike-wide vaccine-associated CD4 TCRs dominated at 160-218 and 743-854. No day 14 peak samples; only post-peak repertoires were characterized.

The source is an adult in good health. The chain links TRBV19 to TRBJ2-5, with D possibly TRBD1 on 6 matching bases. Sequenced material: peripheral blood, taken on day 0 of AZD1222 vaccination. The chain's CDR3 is CASSSGERETQYF. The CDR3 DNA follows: TGTGCCAGCAGCTCAGGGGAGAGAGAGACCCAGTACTTC.